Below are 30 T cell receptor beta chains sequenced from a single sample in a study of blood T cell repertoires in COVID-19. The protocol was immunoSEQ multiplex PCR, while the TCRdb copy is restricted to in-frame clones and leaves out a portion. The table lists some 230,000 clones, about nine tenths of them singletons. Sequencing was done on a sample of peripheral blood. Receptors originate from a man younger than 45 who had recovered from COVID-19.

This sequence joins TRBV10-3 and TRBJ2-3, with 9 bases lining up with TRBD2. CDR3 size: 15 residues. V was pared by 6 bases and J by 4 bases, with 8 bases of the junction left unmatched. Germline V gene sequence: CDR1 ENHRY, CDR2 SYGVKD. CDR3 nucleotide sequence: TGTGCCATCAGAACCGGACTAGCGTCGGCAGATACGCAGTATTTT. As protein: CAIRTGLASADTQYF.

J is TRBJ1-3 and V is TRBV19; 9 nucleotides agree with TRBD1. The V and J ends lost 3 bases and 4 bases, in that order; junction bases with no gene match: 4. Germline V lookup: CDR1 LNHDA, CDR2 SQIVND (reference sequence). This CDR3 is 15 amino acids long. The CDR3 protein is CASSMGQGSGNTIYF. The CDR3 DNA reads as TGTGCCAGTAGTATGGGACAGGGATCAGGAAACACCATATATTTT.

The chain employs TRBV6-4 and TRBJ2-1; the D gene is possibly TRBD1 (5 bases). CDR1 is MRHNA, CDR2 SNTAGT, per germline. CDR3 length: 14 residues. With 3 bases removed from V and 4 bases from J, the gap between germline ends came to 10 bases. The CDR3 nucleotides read TGTGCCAGCAGTGATGAATGGACATACAATGAGCAGTTCTTC. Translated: CASSDEWTYNEQFF.

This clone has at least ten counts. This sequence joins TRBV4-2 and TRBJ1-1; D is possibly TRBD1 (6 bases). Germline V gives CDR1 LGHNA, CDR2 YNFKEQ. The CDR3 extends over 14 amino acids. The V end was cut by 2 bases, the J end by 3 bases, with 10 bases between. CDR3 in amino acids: CASSQQGYDTEAFF. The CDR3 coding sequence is TGTGCCAGCAGCCAACAGGGGTACGACACTGAAGCTTTCTTT.

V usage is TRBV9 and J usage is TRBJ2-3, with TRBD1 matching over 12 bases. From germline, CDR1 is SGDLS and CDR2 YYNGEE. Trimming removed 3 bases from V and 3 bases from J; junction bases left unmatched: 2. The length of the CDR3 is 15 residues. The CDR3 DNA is TGTGCCAGCAGCGGGGGACAGGGGGCGACAGATACGCAGTATTTT. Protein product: CASSGGQGATDTQYF.

CDR3 coding DNA: TGTGCCAGTAGTATTGGGGGCAGCCATTCACCCCTCCACTTT. Its protein product is CASSIGGSHSPLHF. The chain joins TRBV19 to TRBJ1-6, with D possibly being TRBD1 (6 bases). V was trimmed by 3 bases and J by 8 bases, leaving 11 bases between them. The CDR3 covers 14 residues. The germline CDR1 and CDR2 sequences are LNHDA and SQIVND (reference sequence).

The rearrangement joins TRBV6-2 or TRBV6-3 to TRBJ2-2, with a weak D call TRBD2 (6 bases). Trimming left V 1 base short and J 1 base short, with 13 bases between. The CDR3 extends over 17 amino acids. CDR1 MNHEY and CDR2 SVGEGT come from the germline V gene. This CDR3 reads CASSYFQGSGNTGELFF. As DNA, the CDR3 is TGTGCCAGCAGTTACTTCCAGGGTAGCGGGAACACCGGGGAGCTGTTTTTT.

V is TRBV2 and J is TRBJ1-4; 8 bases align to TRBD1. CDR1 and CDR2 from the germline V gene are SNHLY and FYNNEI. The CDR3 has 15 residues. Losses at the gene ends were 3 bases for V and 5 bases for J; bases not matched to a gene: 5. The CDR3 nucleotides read TGTGCCAGCAGTGAGTTACAGGGGGAAAATGAAAAACTGTTTTTT. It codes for CASSELQGENEKLFF.

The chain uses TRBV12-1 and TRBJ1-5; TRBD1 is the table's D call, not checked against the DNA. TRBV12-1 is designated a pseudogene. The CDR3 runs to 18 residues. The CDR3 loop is CASSFTQGTGGPNQPQHF. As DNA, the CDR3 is TGTGCCAGCAGCTTCACTCAAGGGACAGGGGGCCCGAATCAGCCCCAGCATTTT.

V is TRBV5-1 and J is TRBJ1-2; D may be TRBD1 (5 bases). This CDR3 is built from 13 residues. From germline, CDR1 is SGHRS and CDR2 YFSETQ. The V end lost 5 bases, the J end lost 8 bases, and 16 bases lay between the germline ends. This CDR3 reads CASRLEQEFGYTF. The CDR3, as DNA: TGCGCCAGCAGACTTGAACAGGAGTTCGGCTACACCTTC.

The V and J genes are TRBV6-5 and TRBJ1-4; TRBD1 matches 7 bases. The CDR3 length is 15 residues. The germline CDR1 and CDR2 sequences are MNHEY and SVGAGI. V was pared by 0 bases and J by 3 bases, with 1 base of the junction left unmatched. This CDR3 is CASSYSQGSNEKLFF. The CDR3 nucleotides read TGTGCCAGCAGTTACTCACAGGGGTCTAATGAAAAACTGTTTTTT.

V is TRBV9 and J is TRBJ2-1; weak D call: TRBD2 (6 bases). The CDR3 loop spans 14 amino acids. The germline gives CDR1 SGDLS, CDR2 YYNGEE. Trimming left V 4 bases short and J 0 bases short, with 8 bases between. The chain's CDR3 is CASSSGGSYNEQFF. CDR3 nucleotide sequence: TGTGCCAGCAGCTCCGGGGGCTCCTACAATGAGCAGTTCTTC.

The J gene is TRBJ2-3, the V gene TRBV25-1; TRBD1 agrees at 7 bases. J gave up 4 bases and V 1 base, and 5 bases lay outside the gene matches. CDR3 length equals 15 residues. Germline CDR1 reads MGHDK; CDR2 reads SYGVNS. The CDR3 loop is CASSESRGGADTQYF. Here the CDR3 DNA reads TGTGCCAGCAGTGAATCTCGAGGGGGCGCAGATACGCAGTATTTT.

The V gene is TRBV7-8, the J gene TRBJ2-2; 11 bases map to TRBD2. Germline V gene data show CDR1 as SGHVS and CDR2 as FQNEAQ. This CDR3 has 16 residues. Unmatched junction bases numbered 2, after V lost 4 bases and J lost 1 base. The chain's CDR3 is CASSSGLAGNTGELFF. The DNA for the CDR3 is TGTGCCAGCAGCTCCGGACTAGCGGGGAACACCGGGGAGCTGTTTTTT.

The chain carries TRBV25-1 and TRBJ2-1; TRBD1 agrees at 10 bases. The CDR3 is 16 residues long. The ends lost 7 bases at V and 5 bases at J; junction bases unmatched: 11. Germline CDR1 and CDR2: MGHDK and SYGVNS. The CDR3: CASIAVPGQGDNEQFF. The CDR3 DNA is TGTGCCAGCATCGCGGTCCCCGGACAGGGGGACAATGAGCAGTTCTTC.

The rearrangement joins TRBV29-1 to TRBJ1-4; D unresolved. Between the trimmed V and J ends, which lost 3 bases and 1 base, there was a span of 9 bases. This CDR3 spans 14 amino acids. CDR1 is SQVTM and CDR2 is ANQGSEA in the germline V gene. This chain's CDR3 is CSVEEQRTNEKLFF. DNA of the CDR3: TGCAGCGTTGAGGAACAGAGAACTAATGAAAAACTGTTTTTT.

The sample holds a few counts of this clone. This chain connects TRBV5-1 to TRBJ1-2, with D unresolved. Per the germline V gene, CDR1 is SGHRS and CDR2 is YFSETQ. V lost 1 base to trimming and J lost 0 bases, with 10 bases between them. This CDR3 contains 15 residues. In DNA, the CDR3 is TGCGCCAGCAGCTTGTTCTGGAGCGCTAACTATGGCTACACCTTC. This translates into CASSLFWSANYGYTF. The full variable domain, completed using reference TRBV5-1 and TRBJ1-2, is KAGVTQTPRYLIKTRGQQVTLSCSPISGHRSVSWYQQTPGQGLQFLFEYFSETQRNKGNFPGRFSGRQFSNSRSEMNVSTLELGDSALYLCASSLFWSANYGYTFGSGTRLTVV.

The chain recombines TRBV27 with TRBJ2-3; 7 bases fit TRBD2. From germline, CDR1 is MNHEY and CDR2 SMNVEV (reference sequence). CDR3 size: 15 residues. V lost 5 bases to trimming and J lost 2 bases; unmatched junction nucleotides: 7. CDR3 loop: CASSRAGESTDTQYF. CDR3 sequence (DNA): TGTGCCAGCAGTCGGGCGGGGGAGTCCACAGATACGCAGTATTTT.

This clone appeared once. CDR3 sequence (DNA): TGTGCCAGCAGCCCTCGTCGAGGTGCGGGCAATCAGCCCCAGCATTTT. Amino acid sequence: CASSPRRGAGNQPQHF. The chain couples TRBV7-2 to TRBJ1-5; D gene uncertain. The ends were cut back, 5 bases at V and 2 bases at J, with 16 bases in the middle. Germline CDR1 SGHTA, CDR2 FQGNSA. The CDR3 totals 16 residues.

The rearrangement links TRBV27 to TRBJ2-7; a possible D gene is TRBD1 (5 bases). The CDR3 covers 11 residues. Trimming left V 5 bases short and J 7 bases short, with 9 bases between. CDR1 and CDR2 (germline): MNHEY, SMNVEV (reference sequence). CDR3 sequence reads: CASSNQGEQYF. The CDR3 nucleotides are TGTGCCAGCAGTAACCAGGGAGAGCAGTACTTC.

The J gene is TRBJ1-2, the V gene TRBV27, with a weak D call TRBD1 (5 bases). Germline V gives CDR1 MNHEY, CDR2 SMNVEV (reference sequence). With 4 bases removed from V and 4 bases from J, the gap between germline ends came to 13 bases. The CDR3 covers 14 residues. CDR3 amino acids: CASSSATGVYGYTF. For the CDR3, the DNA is TGTGCCAGCAGTTCAGCTACAGGAGTCTATGGCTACACCTTC.

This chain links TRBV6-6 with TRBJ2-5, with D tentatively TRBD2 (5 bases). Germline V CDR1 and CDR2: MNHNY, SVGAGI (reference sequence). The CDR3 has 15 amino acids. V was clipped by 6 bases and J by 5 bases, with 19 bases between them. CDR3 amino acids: CASSSPPIGEETQYF. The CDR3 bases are TGTGCCAGCAGCTCCCCCCCGATTGGGGAGGAGACCCAGTACTTC.

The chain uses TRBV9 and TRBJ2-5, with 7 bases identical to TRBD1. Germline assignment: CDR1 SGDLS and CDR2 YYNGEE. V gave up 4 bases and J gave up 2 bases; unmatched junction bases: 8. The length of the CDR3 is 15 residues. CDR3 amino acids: CASSTGAGAQETQYF. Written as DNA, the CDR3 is TGTGCCAGCAGCACAGGGGCCGGGGCTCAAGAGACCCAGTACTTC. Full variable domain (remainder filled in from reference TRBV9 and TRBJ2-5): DSGVTQTPKHLITATGQRVTLRCSPRSGDLSVYWYQQSLDQGLQFLIQYYNGEERAKGNILERFSAQQFPDLHSELNLSSLELGDSALYFCASSTGAGAQETQYFGPGTRLLVL.

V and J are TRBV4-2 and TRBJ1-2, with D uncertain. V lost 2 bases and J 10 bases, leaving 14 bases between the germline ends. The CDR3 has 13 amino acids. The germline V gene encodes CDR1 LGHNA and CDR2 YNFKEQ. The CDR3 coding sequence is TGTGCCAGCAGCCAAAATCAAGGAGACCCCTACACCTTC. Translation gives CASSQNQGDPYTF.

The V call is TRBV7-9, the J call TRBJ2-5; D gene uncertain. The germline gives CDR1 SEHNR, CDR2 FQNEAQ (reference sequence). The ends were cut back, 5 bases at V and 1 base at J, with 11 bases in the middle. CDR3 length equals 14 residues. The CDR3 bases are TGTGCCAGCAGCCCCCGCCCTACCCAAGAGACCCAGTACTTC. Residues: CASSPRPTQETQYF.

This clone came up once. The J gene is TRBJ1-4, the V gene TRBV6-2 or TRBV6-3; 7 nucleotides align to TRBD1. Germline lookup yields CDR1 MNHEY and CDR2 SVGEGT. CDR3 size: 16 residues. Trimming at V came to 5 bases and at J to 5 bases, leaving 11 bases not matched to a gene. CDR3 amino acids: CASSRARQGRNEKLFF. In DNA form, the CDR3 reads TGTGCCAGCAGTCGCGCTCGACAGGGTCGGAATGAAAAACTGTTTTTT.

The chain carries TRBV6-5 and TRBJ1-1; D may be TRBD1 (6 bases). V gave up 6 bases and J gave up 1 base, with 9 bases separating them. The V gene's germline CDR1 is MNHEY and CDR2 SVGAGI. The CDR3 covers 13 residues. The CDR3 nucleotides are TGTGCCAGCAGCACGACAGGGAACACTGAAGCTTTCTTT. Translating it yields CASSTTGNTEAFF.

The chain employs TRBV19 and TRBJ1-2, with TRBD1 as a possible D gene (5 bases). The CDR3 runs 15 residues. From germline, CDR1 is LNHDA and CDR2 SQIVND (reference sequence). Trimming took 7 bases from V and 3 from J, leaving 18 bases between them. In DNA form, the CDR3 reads TGTGCCAGTACCCCTCGGATGTGGGGCGACTATGGCTACACCTTC. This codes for CASTPRMWGDYGYTF.

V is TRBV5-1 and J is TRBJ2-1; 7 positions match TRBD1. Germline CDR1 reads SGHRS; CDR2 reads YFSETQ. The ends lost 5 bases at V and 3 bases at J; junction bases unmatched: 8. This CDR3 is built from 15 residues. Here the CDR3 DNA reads TGCGCCAGCAGTCCTCGGGGACAGTACTACAATGAGCAGTTCTTC. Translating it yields CASSPRGQYYNEQFF.

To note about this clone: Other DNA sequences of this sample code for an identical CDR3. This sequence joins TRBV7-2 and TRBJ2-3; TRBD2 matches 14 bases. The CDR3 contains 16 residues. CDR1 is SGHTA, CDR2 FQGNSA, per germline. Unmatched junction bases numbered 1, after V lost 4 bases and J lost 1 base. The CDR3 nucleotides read TGTGCCAGCAGCTCGGGACTAGCGGGGGGCACAGATACGCAGTATTTT. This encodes CASSSGLAGGTDTQYF.